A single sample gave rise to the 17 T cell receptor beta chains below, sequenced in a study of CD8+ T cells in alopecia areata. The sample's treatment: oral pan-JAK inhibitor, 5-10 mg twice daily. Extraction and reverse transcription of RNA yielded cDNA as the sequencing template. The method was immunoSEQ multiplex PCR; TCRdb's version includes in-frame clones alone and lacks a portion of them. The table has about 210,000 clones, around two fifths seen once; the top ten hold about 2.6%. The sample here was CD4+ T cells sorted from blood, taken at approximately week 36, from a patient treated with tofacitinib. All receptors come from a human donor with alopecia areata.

The CDR3 sequence is CASSEGTGVFQPQHF. The CDR3, as DNA: TGTGCCAGCAGTGAAGGGACAGGGGTTTTTCAGCCCCAGCATTTT. The chain joins TRBV6-1 to TRBJ1-5, with TRBD1 identical over 9 bases. This CDR3 is built from 15 residues. Germline-derived CDR1 and CDR2 are MNHNS and SASEGT. The J segment lost 6 bases and the V segment lost 1 base, leaving 4 bases of the junction unmatched.

The CDR3 spells CASSLFPEYGYTF. The CDR3, as DNA: TGTGCCAGCAGTTTATTTCCGGAGTATGGCTACACCTTC. The chain has TRBV27 and TRBJ1-2; no reliable D call. The CDR3 extends over 13 amino acids. Germline lookup yields CDR1 MNHEY and CDR2 SMNVEV (reference sequence). Trimming shortened V by 1 base and J by 5 bases, and 8 bases separated the two germline ends.

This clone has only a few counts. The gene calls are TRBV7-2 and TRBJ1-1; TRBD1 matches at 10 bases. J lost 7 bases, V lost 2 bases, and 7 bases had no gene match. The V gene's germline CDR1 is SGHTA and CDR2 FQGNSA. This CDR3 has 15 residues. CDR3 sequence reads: CASSLTGQGGHEAFF. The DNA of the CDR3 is TGTGCCAGCAGCTTAACCGGACAGGGGGGACATGAAGCTTTCTTT.

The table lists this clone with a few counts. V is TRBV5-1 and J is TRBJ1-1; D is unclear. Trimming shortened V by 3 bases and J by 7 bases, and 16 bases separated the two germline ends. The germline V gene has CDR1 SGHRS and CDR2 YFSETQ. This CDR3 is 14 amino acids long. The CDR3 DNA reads TGCGCCAGCAGCTCTGGACTTGGGATGGATGAAGCTTTCTTT. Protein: CASSSGLGMDEAFF.

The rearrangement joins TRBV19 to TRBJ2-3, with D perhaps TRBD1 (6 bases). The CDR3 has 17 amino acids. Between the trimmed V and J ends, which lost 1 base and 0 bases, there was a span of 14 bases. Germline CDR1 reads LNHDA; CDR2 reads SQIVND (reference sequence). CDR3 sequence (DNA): TGTGCCAGTAGTATAGTACCGCCGGGACACAGCACAGATACGCAGTATTTT. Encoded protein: CASSIVPPGHSTDTQYF.

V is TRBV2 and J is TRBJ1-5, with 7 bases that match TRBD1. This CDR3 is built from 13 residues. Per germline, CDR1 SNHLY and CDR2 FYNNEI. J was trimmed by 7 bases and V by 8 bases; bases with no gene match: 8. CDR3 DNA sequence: TGTGCCAGCGACAGGGAGTCAGGACAGCCCCAGCATTTT. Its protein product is CASDRESGQPQHF.

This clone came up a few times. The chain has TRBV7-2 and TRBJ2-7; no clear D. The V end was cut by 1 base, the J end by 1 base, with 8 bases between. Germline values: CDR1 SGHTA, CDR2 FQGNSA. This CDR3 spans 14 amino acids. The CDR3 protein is CASSLGGRSYEQYF. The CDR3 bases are TGTGCCAGCAGCTTAGGAGGCAGGTCCTACGAGCAGTACTTC.

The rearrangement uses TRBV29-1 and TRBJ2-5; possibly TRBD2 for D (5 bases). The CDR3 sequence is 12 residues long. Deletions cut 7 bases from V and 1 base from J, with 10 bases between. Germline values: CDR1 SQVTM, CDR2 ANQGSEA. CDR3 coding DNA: TGCAGCGCCCGGGAACCCCAAGAGACCCAGTACTTC. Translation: CSAREPQETQYF. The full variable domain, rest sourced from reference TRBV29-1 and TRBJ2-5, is SAVISQKPSRDICQRGTSLTIQCQVDSQVTMMFWYRQQPGQSLTLIATANQGSEATYESGFVIDKFPISRPNLTFSTLTVSNMSPEDSSIYLCSAREPQETQYFGPGTRLLVL.

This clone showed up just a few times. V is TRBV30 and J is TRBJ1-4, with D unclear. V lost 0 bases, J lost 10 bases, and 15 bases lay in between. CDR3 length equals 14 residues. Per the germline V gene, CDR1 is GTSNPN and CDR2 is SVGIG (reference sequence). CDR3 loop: CAWSVGSQNPKLFF. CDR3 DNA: TGTGCCTGGAGTGTGGGGTCACAGAATCCAAAACTGTTTTTT.

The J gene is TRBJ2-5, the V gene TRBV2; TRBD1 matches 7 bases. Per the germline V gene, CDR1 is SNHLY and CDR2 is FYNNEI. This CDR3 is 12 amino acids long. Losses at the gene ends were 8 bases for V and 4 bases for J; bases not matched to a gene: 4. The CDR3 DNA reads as TGTGCCAGCCGGGACAGCGGAGAGACCCAGTACTTC. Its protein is CASRDSGETQYF.

The DNA of the CDR3 is TGTGCCAGCAGCTCACTGGACAGGGATTGGAACACTGAAGCTTTCTTT. It encodes CASSSLDRDWNTEAFF. This chain uses TRBV7-9 with TRBJ1-1; TRBD1 matches at 8 bases. The V gene's germline CDR1 is SEHNR and CDR2 FQNEAQ (reference sequence). The V gene end was trimmed by 4 bases and the J gene end by 1 base; junction bases not matched to a gene: 8. The CDR3 is 16 residues long.

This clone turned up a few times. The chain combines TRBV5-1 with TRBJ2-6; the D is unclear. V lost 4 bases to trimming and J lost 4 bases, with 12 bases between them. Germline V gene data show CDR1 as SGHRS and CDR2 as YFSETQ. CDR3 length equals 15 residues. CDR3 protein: CASSPAGLGANVLTF. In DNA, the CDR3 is TGCGCCAGCAGCCCAGCAGGCTTGGGGGCCAACGTCCTGACTTTC.

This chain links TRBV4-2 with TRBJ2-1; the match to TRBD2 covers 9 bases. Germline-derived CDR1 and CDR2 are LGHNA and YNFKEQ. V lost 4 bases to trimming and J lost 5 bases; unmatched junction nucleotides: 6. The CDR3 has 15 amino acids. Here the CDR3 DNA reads TGTGCCAGCAGCCCAGTAGCGGGAGCCAACAATGAGCAGTTCTTC. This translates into CASSPVAGANNEQFF.

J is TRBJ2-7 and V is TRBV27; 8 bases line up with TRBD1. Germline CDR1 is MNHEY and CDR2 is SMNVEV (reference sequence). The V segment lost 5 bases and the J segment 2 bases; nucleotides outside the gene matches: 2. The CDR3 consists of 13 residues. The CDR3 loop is CASSRGQAYEQYF. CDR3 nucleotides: TGTGCCAGCAGTCGGGGACAGGCCTACGAGCAGTACTTC.

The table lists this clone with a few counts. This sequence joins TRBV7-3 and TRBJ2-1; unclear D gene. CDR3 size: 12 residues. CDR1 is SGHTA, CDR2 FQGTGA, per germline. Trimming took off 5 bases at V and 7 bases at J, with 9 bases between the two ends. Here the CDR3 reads CASSAAGNEQFF. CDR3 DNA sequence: TGTGCCAGCAGCGCAGCTGGGAATGAGCAGTTCTTC.

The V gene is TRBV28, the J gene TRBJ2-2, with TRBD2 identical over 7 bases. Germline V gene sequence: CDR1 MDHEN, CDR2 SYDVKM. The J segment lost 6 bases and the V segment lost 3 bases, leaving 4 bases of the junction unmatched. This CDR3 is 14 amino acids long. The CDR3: CASSFGLVAGELFF. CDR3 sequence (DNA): TGTGCCAGCAGTTTCGGACTAGTAGCCGGGGAGCTGTTTTTT.

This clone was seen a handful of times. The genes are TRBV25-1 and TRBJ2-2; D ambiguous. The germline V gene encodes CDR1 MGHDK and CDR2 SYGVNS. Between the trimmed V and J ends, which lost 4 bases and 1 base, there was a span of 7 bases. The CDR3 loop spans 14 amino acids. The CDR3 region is CASSGPENTGELFF. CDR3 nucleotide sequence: TGTGCCAGCAGTGGACCTGAGAACACCGGGGAGCTGTTTTTT.